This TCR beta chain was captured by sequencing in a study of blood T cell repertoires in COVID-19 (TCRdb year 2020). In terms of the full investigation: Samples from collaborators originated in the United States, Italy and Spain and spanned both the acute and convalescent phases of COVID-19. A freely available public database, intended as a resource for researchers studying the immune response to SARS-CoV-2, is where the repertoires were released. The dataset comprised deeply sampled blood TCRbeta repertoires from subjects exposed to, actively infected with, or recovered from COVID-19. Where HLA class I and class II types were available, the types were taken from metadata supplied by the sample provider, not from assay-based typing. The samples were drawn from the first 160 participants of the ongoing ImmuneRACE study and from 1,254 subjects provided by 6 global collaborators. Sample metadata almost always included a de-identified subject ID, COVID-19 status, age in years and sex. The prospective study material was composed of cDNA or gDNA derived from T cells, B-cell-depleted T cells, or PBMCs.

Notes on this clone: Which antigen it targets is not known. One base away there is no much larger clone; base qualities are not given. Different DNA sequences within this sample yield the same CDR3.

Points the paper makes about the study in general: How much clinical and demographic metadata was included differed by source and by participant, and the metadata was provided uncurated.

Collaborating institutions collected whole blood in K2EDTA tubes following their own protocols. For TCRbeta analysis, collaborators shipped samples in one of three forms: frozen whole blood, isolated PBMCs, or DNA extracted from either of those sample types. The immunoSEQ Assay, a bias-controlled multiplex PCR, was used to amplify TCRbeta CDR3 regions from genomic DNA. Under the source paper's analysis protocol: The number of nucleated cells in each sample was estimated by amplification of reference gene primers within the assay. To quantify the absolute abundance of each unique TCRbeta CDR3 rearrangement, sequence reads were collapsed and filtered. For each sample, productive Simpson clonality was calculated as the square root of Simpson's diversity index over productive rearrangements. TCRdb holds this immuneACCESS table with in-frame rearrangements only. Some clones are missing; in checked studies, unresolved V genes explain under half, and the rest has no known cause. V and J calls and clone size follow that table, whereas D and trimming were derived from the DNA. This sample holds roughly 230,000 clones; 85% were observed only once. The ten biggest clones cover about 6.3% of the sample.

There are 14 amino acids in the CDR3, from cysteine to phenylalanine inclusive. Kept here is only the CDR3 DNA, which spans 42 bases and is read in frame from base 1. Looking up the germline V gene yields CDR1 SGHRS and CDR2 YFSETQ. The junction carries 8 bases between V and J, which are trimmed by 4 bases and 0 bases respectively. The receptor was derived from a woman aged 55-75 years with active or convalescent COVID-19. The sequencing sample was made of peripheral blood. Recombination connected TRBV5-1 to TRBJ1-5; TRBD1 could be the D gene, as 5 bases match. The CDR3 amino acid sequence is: CASSLDSSNQPQHF. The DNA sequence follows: TGCGCCAGCAGCCTAGACAGTAGCAATCAGCCCCAGCATTTT.